Below, 13 T cell receptor beta chains from the same sample are listed, as sequenced in a study of T cell changes during pregnancy in multiple sclerosis. This table comes from immunoSEQ multiplex PCR, and its TCRdb copy is limited to in-frame clones, with some not included. The table shows 75,000 to 80,000 clones, with around 89% occurring only once. Sample: peripheral blood, taken before pregnancy. The receptors were gathered from a female donor with multiple sclerosis, enrolled in a pregnancy study.

The chain has TRBV2 and TRBJ2-5; maybe TRBD1 (5 bases). Trimming took off 4 bases at V and 4 bases at J, with 7 bases between the two ends. Germline V lookup: CDR1 SNHLY, CDR2 FYNNEI. The CDR3 spans 12 residues. In DNA form, the CDR3 reads TGTGCCAGCAGTGCTCAGGGAGAGACCCAGTACTTC. This codes for CASSAQGETQYF.

The chain has TRBV28 and TRBJ1-2; a weak D match, TRBD1 (6 bases). This CDR3 comprises 19 residues. Trimming left V 5 bases short and J 5 bases short, with 30 bases between. Germline values: CDR1 MDHEN, CDR2 SYDVKM. The CDR3 here is CASSTPDWTETFAPYGYTF. DNA of the CDR3: TGTGCCAGCAGTACCCCAGACTGGACAGAAACCTTCGCCCCTTATGGCTACACCTTC.

This clone was seen just once. This sequence joins TRBV5-6 and TRBJ1-2; D is ambiguous. From germline, CDR1 is SGHDT and CDR2 YYEEEE. The CDR3 loop spans 15 amino acids. Trimming took off 0 bases at V and 1 base at J, with 10 bases between the two ends. The CDR3 loop reads CASSLGAGSNYGYTF. CDR3 nucleotide sequence: TGTGCCAGCAGCTTGGGGGCGGGGAGTAACTATGGCTACACCTTC.

This sequence joins TRBV5-1 and TRBJ2-7, with 8 bases fitting TRBD2. Per the germline V gene, CDR1 is SGHRS and CDR2 is YFSETQ. The CDR3 covers 15 residues. The trim removed 0 bases at V and 3 bases at J, leaving 5 bases unmatched. The CDR3 loop reads CASSLVRGGIYEQYF. CDR3 DNA: TGCGCCAGCAGCTTGGTCCGGGGGGGCATCTACGAGCAGTACTTC. Using reference TRBV5-1 and TRBJ2-7 for the parts outside the CDR3, the full variable domain is KAGVTQTPRYLIKTRGQQVTLSCSPISGHRSVSWYQQTPGQGLQFLFEYFSETQRNKGNFPGRFSGRQFSNSRSEMNVSTLELGDSALYLCASSLVRGGIYEQYFGPGTRLTVT.

This rearrangement joins TRBV18 to TRBJ1-1, with a tentative D call TRBD1 (6 bases). This CDR3 region has 13 residues. Germline V lookup: CDR1 KGHSH, CDR2 LQKENI. Trimming took 6 bases from V and 1 from J, leaving 9 bases between them. Here the CDR3 DNA reads TGTGCCAGCTCCCGACAGGCGAACACTGAAGCTTTCTTT. It specifies CASSRQANTEAFF.

This chain joins TRBV5-8 and TRBJ1-3; 7 nucleotides match TRBD1. Trimming at V came to 5 bases and at J to 0 bases, leaving 8 bases not matched to a gene. CDR1 SGHTS and CDR2 YDEGEE come from the germline V gene. The CDR3 sequence is 16 residues long. CDR3 amino acids: CASSFRQGISGNTIYF. The CDR3 nucleotides read TGTGCCAGCAGTTTCAGACAGGGCATCTCTGGAAACACCATATATTTT.

The rearrangement links TRBV6-5 to TRBJ1-2; 7 nucleotides align to TRBD1. Germline CDR1 is MNHEY and CDR2 is SVGAGI. This CDR3 has 15 residues. V was pared by 6 bases and J by 4 bases, with 11 bases of the junction left unmatched. The CDR3 DNA sequence: TGTGCCAGCAGCATGGGACAGTGGAGGACCTATGGCTACACCTTC. It specifies CASSMGQWRTYGYTF.

The V gene is TRBV7-2, the J gene TRBJ2-7; TRBD1 aligns across 10 bases. CDR1 and CDR2 (germline): SGHTA, FQGNSA. The CDR3 runs to 17 residues. The V gene end was trimmed by 4 bases and the J gene end by 3 bases; junction bases not matched to a gene: 12. This CDR3 reads CASSSSHGDRGHYEQYF. The DNA of the CDR3 is TGTGCCAGCAGCTCTTCCCATGGGGACAGGGGACACTACGAGCAGTACTTC. Full variable domain (missing parts from reference TRBV7-2 and TRBJ2-7): GAGVSQSPSNKVTEKGKDVELRCDPISGHTALYWYRQSLGQGLEFLIYFQGNSAPDKSGLPSDRFSAERTGGSVSTLTIQRTQQEDSAVYLCASSSSHGDRGHYEQYFGPGTRLTVT.

The CDR3 DNA follows: TGTGCCAGCAGCCCGGACAGGTTTCAGCCCCAGCATTTT. It specifies CASSPDRFQPQHF. The chain links TRBV6-4 to TRBJ1-5; TRBD1 aligns across 7 bases. The germline gives CDR1 MRHNA, CDR2 SNTAGT. The CDR3 has 13 amino acids. V dropped 6 bases and J dropped 6; count of bases not matched to a gene: 5.

The chain has TRBV5-6 and TRBJ2-1; D is perhaps TRBD1 (6 bases). This CDR3 comprises 16 residues. V dropped 0 bases and J dropped 7 bases, with 17 bases sitting between them. Germline V CDR1 and CDR2: SGHDT, YYEEEE. CDR3 DNA: TGTGCCAGCAGCTTGGGCAGGGGCCTTACAATGAATGAGCAGTTCTTC. This gives the protein CASSLGRGLTMNEQFF.

The chain joins TRBV21-1 to TRBJ1-5; the D call TRBD1 from the table was never checked on the DNA. TRBV21-1 is tagged as a pseudogene. This CDR3 has 18 residues. The CDR3 loop is CASSSDREGVASNQPQHF. CDR3 DNA: TGTGCCAGCAGCTCGGACAGGGAAGGGGTTGCGAGCAATCAGCCCCAGCATTTT.

J is TRBJ1-1 and V is TRBV5-1; D perhaps matches TRBD1 (5 bases). Germline V gene data show CDR1 as SGHRS and CDR2 as YFSETQ. Trimming removed 2 bases at V and 2 bases at J, with 10 bases between. CDR3 length: 14 amino acids. The CDR3 sequence is CASSFGGINTEAFF. In DNA form, the CDR3 reads TGCGCCAGCAGCTTCGGGGGAATCAACACTGAAGCTTTCTTT.

This clone was picked up one time. The chain links TRBV5-6 to TRBJ2-5; 9 nucleotides agree with TRBD1. Germline assignment: CDR1 SGHDT and CDR2 YYEEEE. The CDR3 length is 17 residues. Unmatched junction bases numbered 13, after V lost 2 bases and J lost 5 bases. The CDR3 DNA is TGTGCCAGCAGCTTAATTACAGGGGGCGTCCGGGCCGAGACCCAGTACTTC. It encodes CASSLITGGVRAETQYF.